These T cell receptor beta chains were read from a single sample in a study of blood T cell repertoires in COVID-19. Repertoires were generated with immunoSEQ multiplex PCR, while TCRdb's copy carries only in-frame clones and drops some. The profile shows 52,000 or so clones, less than 85% of them singletons. Sequenced sample: peripheral blood. Source of these receptors: a man aged 70-80 years with active COVID-19. CDR3s include the opening cysteine and the closing phenylalanine or tryptophan. A D gene is named only where the DNA matches it firmly. Clone size is shown for a subset of rows, as once, few, many or a class of expanded clone.

V: TRBV25-1
D: .
size: .
J: TRBJ2-5
DNA: TGTGCCAGCAGTGAAGAGGGCCCGGTGGAGACCCAGTACTTC
CDR3: CASSEEGPVETQYF

V: TRBV20-1
D: .
size: .
J: TRBJ2-3
DNA: TGCAGTGCTATGACAGGTGATACGCAGTATTTT
CDR3: CSAMTGDTQYF

V: TRBV5-6
D: .
size: many
J: TRBJ1-2
DNA: TGTGCCAGCAGCTTGTCCCGGGGGAGCTATGGCTACACCTTC
CDR3: CASSLSRGSYGYTF

V: TRBV7-9
D: TRBD2
size: .
J: TRBJ2-1
DNA: TGTGCCAGCAGCCCGACTAGCGGAGACTACAATGAGCAGTTCTTC
CDR3: CASSPTSGDYNEQFF

V: TRBV7-3
D: TRBD2
size: once
J: TRBJ2-2
DNA: TGTGCCAGCAGCTTACTCCCCGATGGACTAGAAAACACCGGGGAGCTGTTTTTT
CDR3: CASSLLPDGLENTGELFF

V: TRBV6-1
D: .
size: .
J: TRBJ2-2
DNA: TGTGCCAGCAGTGACCGTCAGGACTACACCGGGGAGCTGTTTTTT
CDR3: CASSDRQDYTGELFF

V: TRBV18
D: .
size: .
J: TRBJ1-1
DNA: TGTGCCAGCTCACAAGGGGGGGTAAGGAACACTGAAGCTTTCTTT
CDR3: CASSQGGVRNTEAFF

V: TRBV7-9
D: TRBD1
size: .
J: TRBJ1-5
DNA: TGTGCCAGCAGCTCCGGGACAGGGGGATTAAGGGATCAGCCCCAGCATTTT
CDR3: CASSSGTGGLRDQPQHF

V: TRBV19
D: .
size: once
J: TRBJ1-4
DNA: TGTGCCAGTAGTAGCCCTGGGCAGGGCGCGAGGGAAAAACTGTTTTTT
CDR3: CASSSPGQGAREKLFF

V: TRBV7-3
D: .
size: .
J: TRBJ2-5
DNA: TGTGCCAGCAGCTTAAGCGGCGGAGAGACCCAGTACTTC
CDR3: CASSLSGGETQYF

V: TRBV5-8
D: TRBD1
size: .
J: TRBJ1-1
DNA: TGTGCCAGCAGATTTGACAGGGTGGGTAGCACTGAAGCTTTCTTT
CDR3: CASRFDRVGSTEAFF

V: TRBV21-1
D: .
size: .
J: TRBJ2-7
DNA: TGTGCCAGCAGCAAACGAGACAGGGGACCCAGTTACGAGCAGTACTTC
CDR3: CASSKRDRGPSYEQYF

V: TRBV29-1
D: TRBD1
size: .
J: TRBJ2-7
DNA: TGCAGCGTTGAGGGACAGGGGCTCTACGAGCAGTACTTC
CDR3: CSVEGQGLYEQYF

V: TRBV5-1
D: TRBD1
size: .
J: TRBJ1-1
DNA: TGCGCCAGCAGCCCGGGACAGGGGGCTGACACTGAAGCTTTCTTT
CDR3: CASSPGQGADTEAFF

V: TRBV19
D: .
size: .
J: TRBJ1-1
DNA: TGTGCCAGTACCCGGAACACTGAAGCTTTCTTT
CDR3: CASTRNTEAFF

V: TRBV24-1
D: .
size: .
J: TRBJ1-1
DNA: TGTGCCACCAGTGACTCCCGATCCGGTGACACTGAAGCTTTCTTT
CDR3: CATSDSRSGDTEAFF

V: TRBV18
D: .
size: .
J: TRBJ2-4
DNA: TGTGCCAGCTCACCACCTGACAGGCCAAACATTCAGTACTTC
CDR3: CASSPPDRPNIQYF

V: TRBV30
D: .
size: .
J: TRBJ1-2
DNA: TGTGCCTGGAGTGGATGGGGCAGCTACACCTTC
CDR3: CAWSGWGSYTF

V: TRBV10-3
D: TRBD1
size: .
J: TRBJ1-6
DNA: TGTGCCATCAGTGGGACAGGGGCGAGCTCCTATAATTCACCCCTCCACTTT
CDR3: CAISGTGASSYNSPLHF

V: TRBV7-2
D: TRBD1
size: .
J: TRBJ1-6
DNA: TGTGCCAGCAGCTTATTGACAGGGGATAATTCACCCCTCCACTTT
CDR3: CASSLLTGDNSPLHF

V: TRBV28
D: TRBD1
size: .
J: TRBJ1-5
DNA: TGTGCCAGCAGTTTACCCCGGGACAGGTCAAGCAATCAGCCCCAGCATTTT
CDR3: CASSLPRDRSSNQPQHF

V: TRBV5-1
D: TRBD2
size: .
J: TRBJ2-5
DNA: TGCGCCAGCAGCCCGTGGGGGGGTAGGAAGGAGACCCAGTACTTC
CDR3: CASSPWGGRKETQYF

V: TRBV5-1
D: TRBD1
size: .
J: TRBJ2-7
DNA: TGCGCCAGCAGCTTGGGCCGCAAGACAGGGTTATCCTACGAGCAGTACTTC
CDR3: CASSLGRKTGLSYEQYF

V: TRBV9
D: .
size: many
J: TRBJ1-2
DNA: TGTGCCAGCAGCGTAGAGGAGGGTGGCTATGGCTACACCTTC
CDR3: CASSVEEGGYGYTF

V: TRBV29-1
D: .
size: .
J: TRBJ2-1
DNA: TGCAGCGTTGTTCGGGGGAGCTCCTACAATGAGCAGTTCTTC
CDR3: CSVVRGSSYNEQFF

V: TRBV5-4
D: TRBD2
size: .
J: TRBJ2-6
DNA: TGTGCCAGCAGCTTGCTAGCCAGCGGGGCCGGGGCCAACGTCCTGACTTTC
CDR3: CASSLLASGAGANVLTF

V: TRBV11-1
D: .
size: .
J: TRBJ1-5
DNA: TGTGCCAGCAGCTTAAGCAGGAATCAGCCCCAGCATTTT
CDR3: CASSLSRNQPQHF

V: TRBV2
D: TRBD2
size: .
J: TRBJ2-3
DNA: TGTGCCAGCAGGGGACTAGCGGGAGTAAGCACGCAGTATTTT
CDR3: CASRGLAGVSTQYF

V: TRBV5-6
D: TRBD2
size: .
J: TRBJ2-7
DNA: TGTGCCAGCAGCCGACTAGCGGGAGCCTACGAGCAGTACTTC
CDR3: CASSRLAGAYEQYF

V: TRBV28
D: TRBD1
size: .
J: TRBJ1-2
DNA: TGTGCCAGCAGCAACCGGGACAGGGGCTATGGCTACACCTTC
CDR3: CASSNRDRGYGYTF

V: TRBV4-2
D: .
size: .
J: TRBJ1-5
DNA: TGTGCCAGCAGCCAAGATCTAACCGGGAGCAATCAGCCCCAGCATTTT
CDR3: CASSQDLTGSNQPQHF

V: TRBV6-6
D: .
size: .
J: TRBJ2-5
DNA: TGTGCCAGCAGTTACTCAGGGGGGGGCCAAGAGACCCAGTACTTC
CDR3: CASSYSGGGQETQYF

V: TRBV25-1
D: .
size: .
J: TRBJ2-7
DNA: TGTGCCAGCAGTGGTGTGGGGAGAGAGGGGGACGAGCAGTACTTC
CDR3: CASSGVGREGDEQYF

V: TRBV19
D: .
size: .
J: TRBJ2-6
DNA: TGTGCCAGTAGTAGGTCCGGGTCCGGGGCCAACGTCCTGACTTTC
CDR3: CASSRSGSGANVLTF

V: TRBV6-5
D: .
size: .
J: TRBJ1-5
DNA: TGTGCCAGCCAGGGTTGGGCGAATTGCAATCTGCCCCAGCATTTT
CDR3: CASQGWANCNLPQHF